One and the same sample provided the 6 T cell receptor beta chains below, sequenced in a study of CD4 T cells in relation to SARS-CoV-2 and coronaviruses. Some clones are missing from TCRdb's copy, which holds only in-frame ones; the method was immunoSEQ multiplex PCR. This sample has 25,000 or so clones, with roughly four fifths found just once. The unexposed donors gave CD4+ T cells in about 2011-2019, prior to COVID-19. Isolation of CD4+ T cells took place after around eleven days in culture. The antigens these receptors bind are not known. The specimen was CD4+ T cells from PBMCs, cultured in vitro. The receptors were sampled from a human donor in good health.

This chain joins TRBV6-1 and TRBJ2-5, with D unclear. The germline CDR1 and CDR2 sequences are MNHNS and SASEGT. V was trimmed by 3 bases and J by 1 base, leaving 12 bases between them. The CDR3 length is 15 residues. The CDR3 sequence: CASSETYPVQETQYF. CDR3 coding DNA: TGTGCCAGCAGTGAGACCTATCCTGTCCAAGAGACCCAGTACTTC.

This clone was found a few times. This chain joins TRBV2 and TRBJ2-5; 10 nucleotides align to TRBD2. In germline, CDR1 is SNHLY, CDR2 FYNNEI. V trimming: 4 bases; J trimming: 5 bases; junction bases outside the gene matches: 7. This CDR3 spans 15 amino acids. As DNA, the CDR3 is TGTGCCAGCAGTGGAGCGGGAGGGCCCAGGGAGACCCAGTACTTC. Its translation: CASSGAGGPRETQYF.

CDR3 amino acids: CSVRKESTNSYEQYF. The CDR3 region has the DNA TGCAGCGTACGGAAGGAGAGCACCAACTCCTACGAGCAGTACTTC. The chain is built from TRBV29-1 and TRBJ2-7; D is undetermined. The CDR3 loop spans 15 amino acids. In germline, CDR1 is SQVTM, CDR2 ANQGSEA. Trimming left V 6 bases short and J 0 bases short, with 18 bases between.

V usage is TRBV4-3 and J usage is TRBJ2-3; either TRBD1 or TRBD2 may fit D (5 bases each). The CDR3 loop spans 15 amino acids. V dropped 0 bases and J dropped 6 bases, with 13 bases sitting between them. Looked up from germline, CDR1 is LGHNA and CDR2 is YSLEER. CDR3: CASSQDLGEPDTQYF. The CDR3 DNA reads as TGCGCCAGCAGCCAAGATCTGGGGGAGCCCGATACGCAGTATTTT.

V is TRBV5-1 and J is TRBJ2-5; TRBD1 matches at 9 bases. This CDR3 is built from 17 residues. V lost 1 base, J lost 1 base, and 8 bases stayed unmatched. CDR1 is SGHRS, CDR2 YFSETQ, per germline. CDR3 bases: TGCGCCAGCAGCTTGCACAGGGGGCGAGACCTCCAAGAGACCCAGTACTTC. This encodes CASSLHRGRDLQETQYF.

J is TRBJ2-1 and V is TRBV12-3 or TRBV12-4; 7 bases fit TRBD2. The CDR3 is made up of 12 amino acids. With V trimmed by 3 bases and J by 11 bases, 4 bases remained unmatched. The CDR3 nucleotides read TGTGCCAGCAGTTTCCAACTAGCGCAGCAGTTCTTC. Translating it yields CASSFQLAQQFF.